These 5 T cell receptor beta chains were all obtained from the same sample, sequenced in a study of CD8 T cells in Susac syndrome. Reverse transcription of roughly 0.5 to 1 ug RNA was performed with random hexamers. TCRdb called the immunoSEQ multiplex PCR reads again in MiXCR, with one record for every CDR3 protein. The sample holds 80,000 or so distinct CDR3 sequences; approximately 93% are singletons and the top ten take about 0.52%. Sample: CD8+ T cells from PBMCs. The receptors come from a human donor with Susac syndrome.

The gene calls are TRBV7-9 and TRBJ2-7; unclear D gene. The germline V gene encodes CDR1 SEHNR and CDR2 FQNEAQ (reference sequence). The length of the CDR3 is 13 residues. The germline V and J ends were trimmed by 2 bases and 3 bases, with 8 bases remaining between them. The CDR3 coding sequence is TGTGCCAGCAGCTTACTTTCCGACTACGAGCAGTACTTC. This codes for CASSLLSDYEQYF.

The V and J genes are TRBV27 and TRBJ2-7; possible D gene TRBD2, 6 bases. Germline assignment: CDR1 MNHEY and CDR2 SMNVEV (reference sequence). V lost 10 bases, J lost 4 bases, and 17 bases lay in between. This CDR3 contains 13 residues. The chain's CDR3 is CATRLGGGYEQYF. CDR3 coding DNA: TGTGCCACCCGCCTCGGAGGAGGGTACGAGCAGTACTTC.

J is TRBJ2-7 and V is TRBV6-5, with no clear D. Germline CDR1 and CDR2: MNHEY and SVGAGI. Trimming removed 0 bases from V and 1 base from J, with 4 bases in between. The CDR3 extends over 13 amino acids. In DNA, the CDR3 is TGTGCCAGCAGTTACTCAAGGTCCTACGAGCAGTACTTC. This codes for CASSYSRSYEQYF.

This chain joins TRBV7-9 and TRBJ2-7; weak D call: TRBD2 (5 bases). Trimming pared 4 bases from V and 0 bases from J, leaving 7 bases between. Looked up from germline, CDR1 is SEHNR and CDR2 is FQNEAQ (reference sequence). The CDR3 extends over 13 amino acids. The CDR3 DNA follows: TGTGCCAGCAGCTCCGGGAACTCCTACGAGCAGTACTTC. It specifies CASSSGNSYEQYF.

This clonotype has a handful of counts. The chain couples TRBV5-6 to TRBJ2-1; 7 nucleotides match TRBD2. Germline loops: CDR1 SGHDT, CDR2 YYEEEE. The CDR3 consists of 12 residues. V was pared by 7 bases and J by 2 bases, with 0 bases of the junction left unmatched. CDR3 residues: CASGGAYNEQFF. CDR3 coding DNA: TGTGCCAGCGGGGGGGCCTACAATGAGCAGTTCTTC.